Shown below are 26 T cell receptor beta chains from a single sample sequenced in a study of cytotoxic CD8 clonotypes in ibrutinib-treated CLL. Using immunoSEQ multiplex PCR, the repertoire was profiled, and TCRdb retains in-frame clones only, with some absent. Of some 93,000 clones listed, 70% to 85% are singletons. The sequences come from PBMCs, collected after 12 months of ibrutinib treatment. The origin of the receptors is a human donor with chronic lymphocytic leukemia.

J is TRBJ1-4 and V is TRBV2, with D uncertain. The germline gives CDR1 SNHLY, CDR2 FYNNEI. The length of the CDR3 is 12 residues. Trimming took off 5 bases at V and 6 bases at J, with 7 bases between the two ends. CDR3 residues: CASSFSDEKLFF. CDR3 coding DNA: TGTGCCAGCAGTTTCAGCGATGAAAAACTGTTTTTT.

The V gene is TRBV4-1, the J gene TRBJ1-5, with 9 bases matching TRBD1. The CDR3 spans 15 residues. The ends lost 1 base at V and 2 bases at J; junction bases unmatched: 0. The germline CDR1 and CDR2 sequences are MGHRA and YSYEKL. CDR3 amino acids: CASSQGTGGNQPQHF. CDR3 in DNA: TGCGCCAGCAGCCAAGGGACAGGGGGCAATCAGCCCCAGCATTTT.

The chain combines TRBV6-1 with TRBJ2-1, with unresolved D. Germline V gene data show CDR1 as MNHNS and CDR2 as SASEGT. The V and J ends lost 8 bases and 1 base respectively, with 15 bases between them. This CDR3 comprises 15 residues. The DNA for the CDR3 is TGTGCCAGCGCGGCCTTGCCCCAGTCCTACAATGAGCAGTTCTTC. Translating gives CASAALPQSYNEQFF.

The chain joins TRBV2 to TRBJ2-5; TRBD2 is a possible D gene (6 bases). Between the trimmed V and J ends, which lost 7 bases and 5 bases, there was a span of 20 bases. The germline V gene encodes CDR1 SNHLY and CDR2 FYNNEI. CDR3 length: 15 residues. The CDR3 DNA sequence: TGTGCCAGCACCCCCAGGTCGGCGGGGTTGGAGACCCAGTACTTC. This sequence encodes CASTPRSAGLETQYF.

V is TRBV25-1 and J is TRBJ1-2, with TRBD1 matching 8 bases. CDR1 and CDR2 from the germline V gene are MGHDK and SYGVNS. CDR3 length: 12 residues. V lost 4 bases, J lost 8 bases, and 3 bases stayed unmatched. In nucleotides, the CDR3 is TGTGCCAGCAGTGTGACAGGGGAAGGCTACACCTTC. Translated: CASSVTGEGYTF.

This clone has only one observation. The rearrangement joins TRBV18 to TRBJ1-5; no clear D gene. CDR1 is KGHSH and CDR2 is LQKENI in the germline V gene. The CDR3 totals 15 residues. The V end was cut by 5 bases, the J end by 2 bases, with 13 bases between. The DNA for the CDR3 is TGTGCCAGCTCAGTCGACCGAGATCGCAATCAGCCCCAGCATTTT. Translating gives CASSVDRDRNQPQHF.

This clone was counted only a few times. The chain uses TRBV5-1 and TRBJ2-7, with TRBD1 matching over 7 bases. Per germline, CDR1 SGHRS and CDR2 YFSETQ. The CDR3 totals 13 residues. J was trimmed by 4 bases and V by 4 bases; bases with no gene match: 5. The CDR3 sequence: CASSPIQGYEQYF. CDR3 sequence (DNA): TGCGCCAGCAGCCCGATACAGGGGTACGAGCAGTACTTC.

The genes are TRBV4-3 and TRBJ1-1; TRBD1 is a possible D gene (5 bases). Germline lookup yields CDR1 LGHNA and CDR2 YSLEER. The CDR3 runs 14 residues. V dropped 0 bases and J dropped 5 bases, with 10 bases sitting between them. The CDR3 sequence: CASSQDRGVTEAFF. The CDR3 DNA follows: TGCGCCAGCAGCCAAGATCGGGGGGTTACTGAAGCTTTCTTT.

This clone was found many times. The chain employs TRBV18 and TRBJ2-7; weak D call: TRBD1 (6 bases). Germline CDR1 reads KGHSH; CDR2 reads LQKENI. This CDR3 has 13 amino acids. V shed 1 base and J shed 2 bases, with 6 bases lying between them. The CDR3 reads CASSPQGAYEQYF. Written as DNA, the CDR3 is TGTGCCAGCTCACCACAGGGGGCCTACGAGCAGTACTTC.

The gene calls are TRBV25-1 and TRBJ2-1, with D perhaps given as TRBD1 or TRBD2 (6 bases each). V gave up 5 bases and J gave up 4 bases, with 24 bases separating them. The CDR3 is 18 residues long. CDR1 is MGHDK and CDR2 is SYGVNS in the germline V gene. The CDR3 DNA follows: TGTGCCAGCAGTAGTGAGGGAAAGGGGGGCAAGACATACAATGAGCAGTTCTTC. Protein sequence: CASSSEGKGGKTYNEQFF.

J is TRBJ2-7 and V is TRBV27, with TRBD2 identical over 8 bases. The CDR3 consists of 12 residues. The V segment lost 8 bases and the J segment 0 bases; nucleotides outside the gene matches: 0. The germline V gene has CDR1 MNHEY and CDR2 SMNVEV (reference sequence). In nucleotides, the CDR3 is TGTGCCAGCGGGACTAGCTCCTACGAGCAGTACTTC. This translates into CASGTSSYEQYF.

This clone was seen a single time. This chain joins TRBV5-4 and TRBJ2-7; possible D gene TRBD2, 5 bases. CDR3 length: 14 amino acids. CDR1 and CDR2 from the germline V gene are SGHNT and YYREEE (reference sequence). The V and J ends lost 4 bases and 0 bases respectively, with 11 bases between them. The CDR3 DNA reads TGTGCCAGCAGCCGTCGGGGAAGCTCCTACGAGCAGTACTTC. Its protein is CASSRRGSSYEQYF.

The chain couples TRBV28 to TRBJ1-1; unclear D gene. The V end was cut by 3 bases, the J end by 4 bases, with 9 bases between. This CDR3 contains 13 residues. Germline V gives CDR1 MDHEN, CDR2 SYDVKM. CDR3 nucleotides: TGTGCCAGCAGTTTTACGTTGGGCACTGAAGCTTTCTTT. It specifies CASSFTLGTEAFF. The full variable domain, its missing parts supplied by reference TRBV28 and TRBJ1-1, is DVKVTQSSRYLVKRTGEKVFLECVQDMDHENMFWYRQDPGLGLRLIYFSYDVKMKEKGDIPEGYSVSREKKERFSLILESASTNQTSMYLCASSFTLGTEAFFGQGTRLTVV.

The chain couples TRBV10-1 to TRBJ1-2; no clear D gene. Germline V gene lookup returns CDR1 WNHNN and CDR2 SYGVQD (reference sequence). Between the trimmed V and J ends, which lost 0 bases and 7 bases, there was a span of 30 bases. The CDR3 has 20 residues. The CDR3 DNA is TGCGCCAGCAGTGAGTCGACTTACGATGACGACCCTTCCTCCCGGGGTGGCTACACCTTC. The encoded protein is CASSESTYDDDPSSRGGYTF.

This sequence joins TRBV5-1 and TRBJ2-2; no definite D call. Trimming shortened V by 1 base and J by 4 bases, and 14 bases separated the two germline ends. The CDR3 totals 16 residues. Germline CDR1 is SGHRS and CDR2 is YFSETQ. The CDR3 region is CASSLTSTAFTGELFF. The CDR3 DNA follows: TGCGCCAGCAGCTTGACCTCTACAGCCTTCACCGGGGAGCTGTTTTTT.

V and J are TRBV6-1 and TRBJ2-3; no definite D call. The CDR3 totals 13 residues. The V end was cut by 8 bases, the J end by 3 bases, with 12 bases between. CDR1 MNHNS and CDR2 SASEGT come from the germline V gene. This CDR3 is CASLTKMTDTQYF. The CDR3 nucleotides read TGTGCCAGCCTGACCAAGATGACAGATACGCAGTATTTT.

This chain connects TRBV2 to TRBJ1-5; 11 nucleotides agree with TRBD1. V lost 4 bases, J lost 9 bases, and 8 bases stayed unmatched. In germline, CDR1 is SNHLY, CDR2 FYNNEI. CDR3 length: 15 residues. The CDR3 DNA follows: TGTGCCAGCAGTGGGGGACAGGGGGGATCTGGGCCCCAGCATTTT. Translating it yields CASSGGQGGSGPQHF.

The gene calls are TRBV6-1 and TRBJ1-5; D uncertain. V dropped 5 bases and J dropped 2 bases, with 7 bases sitting between them. Germline V gene data show CDR1 as MNHNS and CDR2 as SASEGT. The CDR3 has 13 amino acids. CDR3 bases: TGTGCCAGCAGTCCTCTACGCAATCAGCCCCAGCATTTT. Its protein product is CASSPLRNQPQHF.

The sample holds a few counts of this clone. The chain joins TRBV19 to TRBJ1-1, with D unresolved. The CDR3 has 14 amino acids. CDR1 is LNHDA, CDR2 SQIVND, per germline (reference sequence). Trimming stripped 0 bases from V and 8 bases from J, with 13 bases between. CDR3 residues: CASSIDPGTPEAFF. CDR3 in DNA: TGTGCCAGTAGTATAGATCCCGGAACGCCCGAAGCTTTCTTT. Based on the CDR3 plus reference TRBV19 and TRBJ1-1, the full variable domain is DGGITQSPKYLFRKEGQNVTLSCEQNLNHDAMYWYRQDPGQGLRLIYYSQIVNDFQKGDIAEGYSVSREKKESFPLTVTSAQKNPTAFYLCASSIDPGTPEAFFGQGTRLTVV.

The rearrangement links TRBV4-1 to TRBJ2-7; D may correspond to TRBD1 or TRBD2 (5 bases each). The ends were cut back, 0 bases at V and 4 bases at J, with 25 bases in the middle. The CDR3 covers 19 residues. From germline, CDR1 is MGHRA and CDR2 YSYEKL. CDR3 amino acids: CASSQDPDRGIPYLYEQYF. For the CDR3, the DNA is TGCGCCAGCAGCCAAGATCCGGATCGGGGCATCCCATACCTATACGAGCAGTACTTC.

The chain carries TRBV6-5 and TRBJ1-5; D is ambiguous. CDR1 and CDR2 (germline): MNHEY, SVGAGI. This CDR3 is built from 14 residues. V gave up 2 bases and J gave up 1 base, with 6 bases separating them. The CDR3 coding sequence is TGTGCCAGCAGTTACGCCCGAAGCAATCAGCCCCAGCATTTT. Amino acids: CASSYARSNQPQHF.

This clone was seen many times. The chain employs TRBV2 and TRBJ1-2; 9 bases are a match to TRBD1. The CDR3 has 15 amino acids. The V and J ends lost 7 bases and 2 bases, in that order; junction bases with no gene match: 8. Germline-derived CDR1 and CDR2 are SNHLY and FYNNEI. CDR3 nucleotides: TGTGCCAGCAACAAAGGACAGGGGTTAAACTATGGCTACACCTTC. Protein product: CASNKGQGLNYGYTF. Using reference TRBV2 and TRBJ1-2 for the parts outside the CDR3, the full variable domain is EPEVTQTPSHQVTQMGQEVILRCVPISNHLYFYWYRQILGQKVEFLVSFYNNEISEKSEIFDDQFSVERPDGSNFTLKIRSTKLEDSAMYFCASNKGQGLNYGYTFGSGTRLTVV.

This rearrangement joins TRBV27 to TRBJ1-1; a possible D gene is TRBD1 (6 bases). Germline assignment: CDR1 MNHEY and CDR2 SMNVEV (reference sequence). Between the trimmed V and J ends, which lost 6 bases and 6 bases, there was a span of 14 bases. The CDR3 consists of 13 residues. The CDR3 nucleotides are TGTGCCAGCAGCCAAGGGGGTTCGGCTGAAGCTTTCTTT. Its translation: CASSQGGSAEAFF.

This sequence joins TRBV27 and TRBJ1-2, with unresolved D. Germline CDR1 is MNHEY and CDR2 is SMNVEV (reference sequence). V lost 5 bases to trimming and J lost 0 bases, with 16 bases between them. This CDR3 has 16 residues. As DNA, the CDR3 is TGTGCCAGCAGTAGGTCAGGTTTATCGGCTAACTATGGCTACACCTTC. Translating it yields CASSRSGLSANYGYTF.

The chain is built from TRBV7-3 and TRBJ1-1; TRBD1 matches at 9 bases. The V gene's germline CDR1 is SGHTA and CDR2 FQGTGA. This CDR3 is 14 amino acids long. The V segment lost 4 bases and the J segment 1 base; nucleotides outside the gene matches: 1. The CDR3 is CASSSTGGNTEAFF. The CDR3 bases are TGTGCCAGCAGCTCGACAGGGGGGAACACTGAAGCTTTCTTT.

The rearrangement uses TRBV7-9 and TRBJ1-1, with D hard to call. From germline, CDR1 is SEHNR and CDR2 FQNEAQ (reference sequence). The CDR3 has 15 residues. V was pared by 7 bases and J by 0 bases, with 15 bases between. CDR3 sequence (DNA): TGTGCCAGCACCCCAGGAAGGGCCATGAACACTGAAGCTTTCTTT. It encodes CASTPGRAMNTEAFF.